These 11 T cell receptor beta chains came from one sample sequenced in a study of blood T cell repertoires in COVID-19. The repertoire was sequenced with immunoSEQ multiplex PCR; TCRdb's copy has only in-frame clones and lacks some. This sample has 130,000 or so clones, with around 89% found just once. The sample taken for sequencing was peripheral blood. Every receptor here comes from a man aged 45 to 65 with active or convalescent COVID-19.

The chain combines TRBV2 with TRBJ2-1, with TRBD1 as a possible D gene (5 bases). Germline V CDR1 and CDR2: SNHLY, FYNNEI. Trimming shortened V by 7 bases and J by 0 bases, and 10 bases separated the two germline ends. The CDR3 runs to 14 residues. The CDR3, as DNA: TGTGCCAGCACCCTGACAGTCTCCTACAATGAGCAGTTCTTC. It encodes CASTLTVSYNEQFF.

The V and J genes are TRBV10-1 and TRBJ1-6; 11 bases are shared with TRBD1. Losses at the gene ends were 8 bases for V and 7 bases for J; bases not matched to a gene: 4. Germline V gene data show CDR1 as WNHNN and CDR2 as SYGVQD (reference sequence). CDR3 size: 14 residues. The CDR3: CASSRDRGNSPLHF. The CDR3 bases are TGCGCCAGCTCCCGGGACAGGGGGAATTCACCCCTCCACTTT.

The chain has TRBV28 and TRBJ2-7, with 12 bases matching TRBD2. The CDR3 extends over 15 amino acids. Germline V gene sequence: CDR1 MDHEN, CDR2 SYDVKM. Unmatched junction bases numbered 4, after V lost 6 bases and J lost 1 base. Written as DNA, the CDR3 is TGTGCCAGCAGGACTAGCGGGAGTAATTCCTACGAGCAGTACTTC. This gives the protein CASRTSGSNSYEQYF.

This clone was counted a single time. This rearrangement joins TRBV6-1 to TRBJ1-4; 7 bases are a match to TRBD1. Germline V gene sequence: CDR1 MNHNS, CDR2 SASEGT. This CDR3 is built from 16 residues. Trimming took 2 bases from V and 0 from J; bases not matched to a gene: 3. CDR3: CASSEPQGTTNEKLFF. The CDR3 DNA follows: TGTGCCAGCAGTGAACCACAGGGGACAACTAATGAAAAACTGTTTTTT.

J is TRBJ2-1 and V is TRBV10-3, with D tentatively TRBD2 (7 bases). Germline V gene sequence: CDR1 ENHRY, CDR2 SYGVKD. V lost 4 bases to trimming and J lost 9 bases, with 16 bases between them. This CDR3 region has 14 residues. The CDR3 reads CAISVGGGNGEQFF. Here the CDR3 DNA reads TGTGCCATCAGTGTTGGCGGGGGCAATGGTGAGCAGTTCTTC.

This rearrangement joins TRBV5-6 to TRBJ2-1; 8 positions match TRBD1. The length of the CDR3 is 17 residues. Germline CDR1 is SGHDT and CDR2 is YYEEEE. J gave up 1 base and V 4 bases, and 10 bases lay outside the gene matches. The CDR3 coding sequence is TGTGCCAGCAGCGACATAGCAGGGGGCTTATCCTACAATGAGCAGTTCTTC. It specifies CASSDIAGGLSYNEQFF.

The J gene is TRBJ2-7, the V gene TRBV19; 10 bases fit TRBD1. With 8 bases clipped from V and 5 bases from J, the junction kept 15 bases outside the gene matches. There are 16 residues in the CDR3. Germline CDR1 and CDR2: LNHDA and SQIVND (reference sequence). CDR3 in amino acids: CASSPHRQGAKNEQYF. The CDR3 DNA reads as TGTGCCAGTTCCCCCCACCGACAGGGGGCGAAAAACGAGCAGTACTTC.

The CDR3 DNA sequence: TGCGCCAGCAGCCAATCCTTCGCTAGCGGACAGCAGTTCTTC. Translation: CASSQSFASGQQFF. The chain employs TRBV4-3 and TRBJ2-1; the match to TRBD2 covers 7 bases. V shed 2 bases, J shed 11 bases, and the junction held 9 bases outside the gene matches. The CDR3 consists of 14 residues. Germline V gene data show CDR1 as LGHNA and CDR2 as YSLEER.

The chain employs TRBV12-3 or TRBV12-4 and TRBJ1-1; 8 nucleotides agree with TRBD1. This CDR3 has 13 amino acids. J was trimmed by 11 bases and V by 6 bases; bases with no gene match: 11. The CDR3 sequence is CASSPGGQGAAFF. The CDR3 DNA follows: TGTGCCAGCAGCCCGGGAGGACAGGGAGCGGCTTTCTTT.

The CDR3 sequence: CASSRGRTVINYGYTF. As DNA, the CDR3 is TGTGCCAGCAGCAGAGGGCGGACAGTGATCAACTATGGCTACACCTTC. The rearrangement uses TRBV21-1 and TRBJ1-2; the table's TRBD1 call for D was not verified on the DNA. TRBV21-1 is described as a pseudogene. CDR3 length equals 16 residues.

The chain recombines TRBV11-1 with TRBJ1-2; 9 bases line up with TRBD1. Germline V gene data show CDR1 as SGHAT and CDR2 as FQDESV (reference sequence). CDR3 length equals 15 residues. V trimming: 6 bases; J trimming: 4 bases; junction bases outside the gene matches: 9. The CDR3: CASRHPGQGIYGYTF. DNA for the CDR3: TGTGCCAGCAGACATCCGGGACAGGGTATCTATGGCTACACCTTC. Full variable domain (outside the CDR3, taken from reference TRBV11-1 and TRBJ1-2): EAEVAQSPRYKITEKSQAVAFWCDPISGHATLYWYRQILGQGPELLVQFQDESVVDDSQLPKDRFSAERLKGVDSTLKIQPAELGDSAMYLCASRHPGQGIYGYTFGSGTRLTVV.